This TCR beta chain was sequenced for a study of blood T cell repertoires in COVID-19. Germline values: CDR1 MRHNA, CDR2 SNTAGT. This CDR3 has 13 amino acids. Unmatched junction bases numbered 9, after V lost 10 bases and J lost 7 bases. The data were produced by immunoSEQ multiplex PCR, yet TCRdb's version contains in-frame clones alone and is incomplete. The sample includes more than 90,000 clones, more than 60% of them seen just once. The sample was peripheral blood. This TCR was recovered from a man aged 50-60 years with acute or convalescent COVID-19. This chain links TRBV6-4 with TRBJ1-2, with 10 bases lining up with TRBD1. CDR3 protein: CAIRRDRGCGYTF. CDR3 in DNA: TGTGCCATCCGCCGGGACAGGGGATGTGGCTACACCTTC.